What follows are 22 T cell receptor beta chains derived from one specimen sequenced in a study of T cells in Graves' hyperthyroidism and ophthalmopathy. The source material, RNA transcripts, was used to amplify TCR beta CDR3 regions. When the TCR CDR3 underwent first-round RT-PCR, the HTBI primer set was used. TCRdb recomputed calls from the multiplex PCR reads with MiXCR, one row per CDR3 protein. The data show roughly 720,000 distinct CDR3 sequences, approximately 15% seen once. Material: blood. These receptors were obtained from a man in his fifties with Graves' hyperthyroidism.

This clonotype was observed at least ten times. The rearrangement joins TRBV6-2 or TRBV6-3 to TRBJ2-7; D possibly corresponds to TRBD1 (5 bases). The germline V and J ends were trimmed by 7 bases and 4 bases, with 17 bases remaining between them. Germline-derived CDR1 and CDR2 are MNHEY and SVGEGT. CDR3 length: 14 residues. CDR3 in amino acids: CASILGSGLYEQYF. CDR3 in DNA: TGTGCCAGCATCCTCGGGTCAGGGCTTTACGAGCAGTACTTC.

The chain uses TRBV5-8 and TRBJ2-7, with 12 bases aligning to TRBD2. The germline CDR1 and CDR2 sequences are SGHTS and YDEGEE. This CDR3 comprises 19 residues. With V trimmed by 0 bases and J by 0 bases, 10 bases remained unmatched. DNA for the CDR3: TGTGCCAGCAGCTTGGGGACTAGCGGGACAACCGACAGCTCCTACGAGCAGTACTTC. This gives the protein CASSLGTSGTTDSSYEQYF.

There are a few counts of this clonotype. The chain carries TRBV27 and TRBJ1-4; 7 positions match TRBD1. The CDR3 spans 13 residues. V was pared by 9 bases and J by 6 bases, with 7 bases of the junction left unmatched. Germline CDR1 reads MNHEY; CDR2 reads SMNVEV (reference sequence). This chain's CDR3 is CASRDSEDEKLFF. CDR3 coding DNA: TGTGCCAGTAGGGACAGTGAAGATGAAAAACTGTTTTTT. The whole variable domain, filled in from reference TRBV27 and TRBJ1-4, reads EAQVTQNPRYLITVTGKKLTVTCSQNMNHEYMSWYRQDPGLGLRQIYYSMNVEVTDKGDVPEGYKVSRKEKRNFPLILESPSPNQTSLYFCASRDSEDEKLFFGSGTQLSVL.

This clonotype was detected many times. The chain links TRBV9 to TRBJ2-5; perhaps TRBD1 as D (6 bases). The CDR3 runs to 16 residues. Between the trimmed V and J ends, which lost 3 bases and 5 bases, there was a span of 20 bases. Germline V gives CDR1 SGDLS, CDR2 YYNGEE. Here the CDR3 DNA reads TGTGCCAGCAGCGCAGGTGAGGGGGAACAAGATGAGACCCAGTACTTC. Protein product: CASSAGEGEQDETQYF.

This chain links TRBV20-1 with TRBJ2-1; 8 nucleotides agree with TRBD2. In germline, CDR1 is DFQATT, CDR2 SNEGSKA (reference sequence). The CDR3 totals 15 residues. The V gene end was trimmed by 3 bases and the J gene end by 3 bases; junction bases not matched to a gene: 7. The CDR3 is CSARPGTRIYNEQFF. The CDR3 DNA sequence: TGCAGTGCTAGGCCCGGGACTAGGATCTACAATGAGCAGTTCTTC.

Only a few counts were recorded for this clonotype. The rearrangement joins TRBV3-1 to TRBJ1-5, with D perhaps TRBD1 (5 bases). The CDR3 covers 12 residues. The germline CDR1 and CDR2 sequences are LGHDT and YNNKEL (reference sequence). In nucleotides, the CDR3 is TGTGACCGCGCGGGGGACAATCAGCCCCAGCATTTT. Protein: CDRAGDNQPQHF.

The CDR3 reads CASSQNTWDEQFF. The CDR3 bases are TGTGCCAGCAGCCAAAATACCTGGGATGAGCAGTTCTTC. This sequence joins TRBV5-6 and TRBJ2-1; D remains unclear. The germline gives CDR1 SGHDT, CDR2 YYEEEE. The V end lost 4 bases, the J end lost 8 bases, and 13 bases lay between the germline ends. CDR3 length: 13 amino acids.

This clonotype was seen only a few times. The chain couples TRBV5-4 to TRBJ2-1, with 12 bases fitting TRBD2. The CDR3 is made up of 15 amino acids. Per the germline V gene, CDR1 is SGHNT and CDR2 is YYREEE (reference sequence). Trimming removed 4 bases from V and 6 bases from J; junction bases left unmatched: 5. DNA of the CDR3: TGTGCCAGCAGCATGACTAGCGGGAGAATCAATGAGCAGTTCTTC. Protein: CASSMTSGRINEQFF.

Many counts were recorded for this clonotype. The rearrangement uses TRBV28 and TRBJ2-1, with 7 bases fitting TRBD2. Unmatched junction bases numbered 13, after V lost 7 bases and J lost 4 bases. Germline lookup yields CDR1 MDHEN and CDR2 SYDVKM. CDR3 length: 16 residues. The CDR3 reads CASTDLRGGGYNEQFF. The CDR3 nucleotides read TGTGCCAGCACCGACCTAAGGGGCGGGGGTTACAATGAGCAGTTCTTC.

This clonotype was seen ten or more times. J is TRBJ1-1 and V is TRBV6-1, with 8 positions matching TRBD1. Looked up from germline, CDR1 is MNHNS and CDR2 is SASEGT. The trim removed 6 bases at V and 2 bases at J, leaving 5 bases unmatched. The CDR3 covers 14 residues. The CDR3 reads CASRGTGRNTEAFF. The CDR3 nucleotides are TGTGCCAGCAGGGGGACAGGACGCAACACTGAAGCTTTCTTT.

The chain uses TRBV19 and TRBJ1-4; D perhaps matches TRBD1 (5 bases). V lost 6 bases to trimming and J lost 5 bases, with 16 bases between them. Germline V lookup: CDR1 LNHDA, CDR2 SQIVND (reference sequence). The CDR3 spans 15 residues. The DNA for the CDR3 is TGTGCCAGTAGGAAAAGCCGGGACTCCAATGAAAAACTGTTTTTT. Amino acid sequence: CASRKSRDSNEKLFF.

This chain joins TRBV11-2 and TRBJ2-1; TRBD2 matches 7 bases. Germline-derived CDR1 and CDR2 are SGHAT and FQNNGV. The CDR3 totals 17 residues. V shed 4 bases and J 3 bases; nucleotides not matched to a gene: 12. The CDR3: CASSWDWAGEIYNEQFF. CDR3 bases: TGTGCCAGCAGCTGGGATTGGGCGGGAGAGATCTACAATGAGCAGTTCTTC.

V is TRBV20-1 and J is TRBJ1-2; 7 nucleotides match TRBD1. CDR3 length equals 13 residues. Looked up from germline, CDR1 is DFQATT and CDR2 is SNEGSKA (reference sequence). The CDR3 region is CRLKGAPGYGYTF. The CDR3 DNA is TGCAGATTAAAGGGGGCCCCGGGCTATGGCTACACCTTC.

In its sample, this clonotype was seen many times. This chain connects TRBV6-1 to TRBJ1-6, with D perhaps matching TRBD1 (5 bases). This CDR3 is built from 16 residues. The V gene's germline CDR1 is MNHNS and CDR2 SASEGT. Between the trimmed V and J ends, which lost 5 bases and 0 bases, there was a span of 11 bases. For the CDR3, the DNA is TGTGCCAGCAGTAGGGACGTTAGCTCCTATAATTCACCCCTCCACTTT. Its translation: CASSRDVSSYNSPLHF.

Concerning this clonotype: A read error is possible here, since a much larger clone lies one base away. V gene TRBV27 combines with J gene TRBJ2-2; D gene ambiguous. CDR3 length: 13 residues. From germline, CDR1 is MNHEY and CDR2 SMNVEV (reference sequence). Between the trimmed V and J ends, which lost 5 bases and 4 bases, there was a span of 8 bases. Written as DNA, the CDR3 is TGTGCCAGCAGTAATCGGAGCACCGGGGAGCTGTTTTTT. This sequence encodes CASSNRSTGELFF.

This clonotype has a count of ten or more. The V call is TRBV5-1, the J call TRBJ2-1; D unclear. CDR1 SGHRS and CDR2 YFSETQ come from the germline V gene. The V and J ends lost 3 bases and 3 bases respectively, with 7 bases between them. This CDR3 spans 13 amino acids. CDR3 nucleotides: TGCGCCAGCAGCTCCCTTCACTACAATGAGCAGTTCTTC. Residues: CASSSLHYNEQFF.

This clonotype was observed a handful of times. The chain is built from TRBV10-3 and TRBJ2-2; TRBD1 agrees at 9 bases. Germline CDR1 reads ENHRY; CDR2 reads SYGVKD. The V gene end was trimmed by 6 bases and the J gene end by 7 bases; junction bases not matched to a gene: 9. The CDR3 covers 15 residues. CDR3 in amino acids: CAIRPGQGVNGELFF. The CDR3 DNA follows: TGTGCCATCAGGCCGGGACAGGGTGTTAACGGGGAGCTGTTTTTT.

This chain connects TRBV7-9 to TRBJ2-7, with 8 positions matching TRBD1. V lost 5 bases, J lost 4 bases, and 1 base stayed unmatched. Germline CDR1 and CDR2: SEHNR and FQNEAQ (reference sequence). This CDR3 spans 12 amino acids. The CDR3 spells CASSGQGYEQYV. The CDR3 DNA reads TGTGCCAGCAGCGGACAGGGTTACGAGCAGTACGTC.

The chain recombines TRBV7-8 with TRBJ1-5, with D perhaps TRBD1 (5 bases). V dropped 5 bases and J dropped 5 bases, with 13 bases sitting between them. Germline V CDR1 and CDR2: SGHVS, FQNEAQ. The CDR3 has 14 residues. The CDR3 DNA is TGTGCCAGCAGCGCAATAGACAGTCATCAGCCCCAGCATTTT. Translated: CASSAIDSHQPQHF.

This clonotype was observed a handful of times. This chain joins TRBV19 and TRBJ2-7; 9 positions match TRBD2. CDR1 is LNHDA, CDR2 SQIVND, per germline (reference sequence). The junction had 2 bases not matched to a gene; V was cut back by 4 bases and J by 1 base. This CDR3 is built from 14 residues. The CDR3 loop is CASSRTSVSYEQYF. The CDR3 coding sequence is TGTGCCAGTAGTAGGACTAGCGTATCCTACGAGCAGTACTTC.

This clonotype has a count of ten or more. This CDR3 reads CASSPGLAGYRRQEQFF. As DNA, the CDR3 is TGTGCCAGCAGCCCTGGACTAGCGGGATACCGAAGGCAGGAGCAGTTCTTC. V is TRBV6-4 and J is TRBJ2-1; 12 nucleotides agree with TRBD2. V was clipped by 6 bases and J by 10 bases; unmatched bases: 16. The CDR3 spans 17 residues. Germline CDR1 MRHNA, CDR2 SNTAGT.

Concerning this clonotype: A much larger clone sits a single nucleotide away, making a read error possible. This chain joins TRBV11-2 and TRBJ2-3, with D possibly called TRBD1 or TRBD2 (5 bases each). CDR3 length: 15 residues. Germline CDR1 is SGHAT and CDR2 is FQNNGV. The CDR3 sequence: CASRDLTGSGHTHYF. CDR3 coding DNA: TGTGCCAGCAGGGATCTAACGGGTTCGGGGCATACGCATTATTTT.